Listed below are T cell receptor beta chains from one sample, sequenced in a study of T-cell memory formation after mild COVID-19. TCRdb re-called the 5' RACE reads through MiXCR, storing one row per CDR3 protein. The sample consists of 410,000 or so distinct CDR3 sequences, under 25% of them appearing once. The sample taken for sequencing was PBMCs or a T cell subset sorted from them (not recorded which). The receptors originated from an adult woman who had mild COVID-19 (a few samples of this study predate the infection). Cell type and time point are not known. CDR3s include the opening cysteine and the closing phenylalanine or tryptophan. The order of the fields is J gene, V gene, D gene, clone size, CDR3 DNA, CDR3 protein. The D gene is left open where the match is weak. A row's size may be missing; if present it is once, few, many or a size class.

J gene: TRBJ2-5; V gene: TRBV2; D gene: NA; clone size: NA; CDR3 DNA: TGTGCCAGCAAGGGGAAATGGCTAGAGACCCAGTACTTC; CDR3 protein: CASKGKWLETQYF
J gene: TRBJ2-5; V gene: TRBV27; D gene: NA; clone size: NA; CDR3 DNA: TGTGCCAGCAGTTTAGACGGTGGACGAGGGGAGACCCAGTACTTC; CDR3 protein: CASSLDGGRGETQYF
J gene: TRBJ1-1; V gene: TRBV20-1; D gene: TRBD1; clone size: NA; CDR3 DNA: TGCAGTGCTAGAGGAGGGACAGCGAACACTGAAGCTTTCTTT; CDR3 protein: CSARGGTANTEAFF
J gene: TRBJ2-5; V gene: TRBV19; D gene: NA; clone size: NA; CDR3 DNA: TGTGCCAGTAAGGTCGCAGGGTTAGGCCAAGAGACCCAGTACTTC; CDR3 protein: CASKVAGLGQETQYF
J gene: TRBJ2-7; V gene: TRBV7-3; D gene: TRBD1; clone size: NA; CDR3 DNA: TGTGCCAGCAGCCTATGGACAGGGCCCTACGAGCAGTACTTC; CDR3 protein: CASSLWTGPYEQYF
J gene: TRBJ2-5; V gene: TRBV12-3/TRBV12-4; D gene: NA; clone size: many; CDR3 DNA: TGTGCCAGCAGTTCCACGGTTGAGGAGACCCAGTACTTC; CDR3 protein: CASSSTVEETQYF
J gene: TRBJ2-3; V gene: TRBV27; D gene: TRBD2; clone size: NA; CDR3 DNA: TGTGCCAGCAGTTATGGGACTAGCGGGAGAGGGGATACGCAGTATTTT; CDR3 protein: CASSYGTSGRGDTQYF
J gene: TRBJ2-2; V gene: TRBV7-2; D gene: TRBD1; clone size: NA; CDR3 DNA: TGTGCCAGCAGCTCCCGACAGGGGGCCAACACCGGGGAGCTGTTTTTT; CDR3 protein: CASSSRQGANTGELFF
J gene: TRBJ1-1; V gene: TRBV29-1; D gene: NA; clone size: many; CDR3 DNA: TGCAGCGTGGCGGGACGGCTGAACACTGAAGCTTTCTTT; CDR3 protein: CSVAGRLNTEAFF
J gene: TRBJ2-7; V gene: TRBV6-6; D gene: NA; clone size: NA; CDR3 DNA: TGTGCCAGCATCTCGGAGACCTACGAGCAGTACTTC; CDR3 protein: CASISETYEQYF
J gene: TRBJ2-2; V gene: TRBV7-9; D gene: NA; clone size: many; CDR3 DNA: TGTGCCAGCAGCCTAGACTACACCGGGGAGCTGTTTTTT; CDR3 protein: CASSLDYTGELFF
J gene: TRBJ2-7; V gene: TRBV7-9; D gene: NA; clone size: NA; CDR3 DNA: TGTGCCAGCAGCCACCCAGGGGAGGGGTCCGGCGAGCAGTACTTC; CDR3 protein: CASSHPGEGSGEQYF
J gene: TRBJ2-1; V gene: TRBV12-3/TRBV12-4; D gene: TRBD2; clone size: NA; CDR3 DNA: TGTGCCACCAGGGCTAGCGGCGGGAACAATGAGCAGTTCTTC; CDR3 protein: CATRASGGNNEQFF
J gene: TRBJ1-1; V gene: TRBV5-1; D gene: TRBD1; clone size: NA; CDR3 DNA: TGCGCCAGCAGCGCGGGGACAGGGCTAACTGAAGCTTTCTTT; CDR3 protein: CASSAGTGLTEAFF
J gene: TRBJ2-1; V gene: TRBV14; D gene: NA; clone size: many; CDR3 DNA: TGTGCCAGCAGCCGGAGAGGGGGCTCCTACAATGAGCAGTTCTTC; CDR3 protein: CASSRRGGSYNEQFF
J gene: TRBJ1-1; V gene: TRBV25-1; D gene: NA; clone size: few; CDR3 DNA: TGTGCCAGCAGTGAATTCGGCAGGGGAGTAACTGAAGCTTTCTTT; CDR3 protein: CASSEFGRGVTEAFF
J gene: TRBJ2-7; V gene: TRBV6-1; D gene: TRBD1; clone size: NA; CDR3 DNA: TGTGCCAGCAGGAGACAGGGGGACAGCTCCTACGAGCAGTACTTC; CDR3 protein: CASRRQGDSSYEQYF
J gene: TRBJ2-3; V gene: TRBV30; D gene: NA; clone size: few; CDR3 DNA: TGTGCCTGGACGTTGGGGATCACAGATACGCAGTATTTT; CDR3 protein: CAWTLGITDTQYF
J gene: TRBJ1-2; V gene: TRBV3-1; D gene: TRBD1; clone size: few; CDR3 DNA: TGTGCCAGCAGCCAGGACAGGCGAAGCTATGGCTACACCTTC; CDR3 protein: CASSQDRRSYGYTF
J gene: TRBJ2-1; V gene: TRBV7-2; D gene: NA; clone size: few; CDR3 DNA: TGTGCCAGCAGCTCCGTAGGGGCTTCCTACAATGAGCAGTTCTTC; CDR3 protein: CASSSVGASYNEQFF
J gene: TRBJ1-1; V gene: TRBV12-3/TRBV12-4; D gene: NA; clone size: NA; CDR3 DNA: TGTGCCAGCAGGCTAGGGATCAGCACTGAAGCTTTCTTT; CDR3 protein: CASRLGISTEAFF
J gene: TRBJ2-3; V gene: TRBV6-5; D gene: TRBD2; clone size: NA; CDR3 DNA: TGTGCCAGCACTAGCGGCGGAGGAGATACGCAGTATTTT; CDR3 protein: CASTSGGGDTQYF
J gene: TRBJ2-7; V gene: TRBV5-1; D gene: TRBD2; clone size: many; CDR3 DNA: TGCGCCAGCAGCTTGGATCCCGGACTAGCGGGGGAGCAGTACTTC; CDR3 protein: CASSLDPGLAGEQYF
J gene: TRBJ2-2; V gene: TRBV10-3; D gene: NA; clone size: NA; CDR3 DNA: TGTGCCATCAGTGACCCGGAGAACACCGGGGAGCTGTTTTTT; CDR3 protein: CAISDPENTGELFF
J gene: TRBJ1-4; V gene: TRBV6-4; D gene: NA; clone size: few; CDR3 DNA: TGTGCCAGCAGTGAAACAGCAACTAATGAAAAACTGTTTTTT; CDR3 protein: CASSETATNEKLFF
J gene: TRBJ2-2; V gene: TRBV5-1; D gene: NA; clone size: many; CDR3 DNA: TGCGCCAGCAGCCTCCGGACGAACACCGGGGAGCTGTTTTTT; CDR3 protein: CASSLRTNTGELFF
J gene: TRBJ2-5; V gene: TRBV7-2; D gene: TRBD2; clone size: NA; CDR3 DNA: TGTGCCAGCAGCTTAAGGTCGGCGGGGGAAGAGACCCAGTACTTC; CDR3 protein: CASSLRSAGEETQYF
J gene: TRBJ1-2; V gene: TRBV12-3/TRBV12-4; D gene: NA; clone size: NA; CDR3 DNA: TGTGCCAGCAGTTTAGGAGGGACGGACGGGGGCTACACCTTC; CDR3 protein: CASSLGGTDGGYTF
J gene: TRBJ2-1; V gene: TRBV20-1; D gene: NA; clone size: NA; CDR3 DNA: TGCAGTGCTAGAGATGAAGAAGGGACTGATGAGCAGTTCTTC; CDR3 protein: CSARDEEGTDEQFF
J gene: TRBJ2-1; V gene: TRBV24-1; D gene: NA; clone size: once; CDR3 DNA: TGTGCCACCAGTGATTACACTGGGGGGGAGCAGTTCTTC; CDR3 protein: CATSDYTGGEQFF
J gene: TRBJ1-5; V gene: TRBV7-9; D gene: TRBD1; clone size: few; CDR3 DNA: TGTGCCAGCAGCCTCGGACAGGGTAACAATCAGCCCCAGCATTTT; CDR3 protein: CASSLGQGNNQPQHF
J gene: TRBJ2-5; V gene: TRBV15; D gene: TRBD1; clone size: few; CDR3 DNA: TGTGCCACCAGCAGAGTAGGGGACAGGGGTTTTCATCGGGAGACCCAGTACTTC; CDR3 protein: CATSRVGDRGFHRETQYF
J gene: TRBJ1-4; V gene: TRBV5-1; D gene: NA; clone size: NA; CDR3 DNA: TGCGCCAGCAGCTTGGCAGGGGCGCGGGAAAAACTGTTTTTT; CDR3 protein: CASSLAGAREKLFF
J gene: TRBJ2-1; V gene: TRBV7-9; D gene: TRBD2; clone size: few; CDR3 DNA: TGTGCCAGCAGCTTCTCTGCGCTTCTCGGGCGCGGGAGTCTTTCCAATGAGCAGTTCTTC; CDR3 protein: CASSFSALLGRGSLSNEQFF
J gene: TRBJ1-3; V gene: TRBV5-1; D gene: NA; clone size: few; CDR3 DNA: TGCGCCAGCAGCTTGGCTCAGGGAACTGGAAACACCATATATTTT; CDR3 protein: CASSLAQGTGNTIYF
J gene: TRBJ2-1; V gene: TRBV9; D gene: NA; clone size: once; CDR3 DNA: TGTGCCAGCAGCGTAGCTAGTTGGGTGGACAATGAGCAGTTCTTC; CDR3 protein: CASSVASWVDNEQFF
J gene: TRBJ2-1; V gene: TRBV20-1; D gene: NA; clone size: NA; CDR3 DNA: TGCAGTGCTAGAGATAGCAGGGTAGGGGTTAATGAGCAGTTCTTC; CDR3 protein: CSARDSRVGVNEQFF
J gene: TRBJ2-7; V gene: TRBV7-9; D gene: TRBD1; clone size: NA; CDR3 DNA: TGTGCCAGCAGCTTAGCTTTAGGGACAGAATCCTACGAGCAGTACTTC; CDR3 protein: CASSLALGTESYEQYF
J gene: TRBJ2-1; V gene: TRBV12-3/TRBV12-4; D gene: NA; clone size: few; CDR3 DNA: TGTGCCAGCTCCCGTACACCCTACCATGAGCAGTTCTTC; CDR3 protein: CASSRTPYHEQFF
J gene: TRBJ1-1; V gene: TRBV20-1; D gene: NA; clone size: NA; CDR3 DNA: TGCAGTGCTGACTCGGGTTTTAAAAACACTGAAGCTTTCTTT; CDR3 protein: CSADSGFKNTEAFF
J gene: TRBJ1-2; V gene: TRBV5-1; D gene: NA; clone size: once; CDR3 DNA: TGCGCCAGCAGCTTATGGGTAAATGACTATGGCTACACCTTC; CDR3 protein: CASSLWVNDYGYTF
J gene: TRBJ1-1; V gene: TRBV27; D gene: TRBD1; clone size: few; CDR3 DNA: TGTGCCAGCAGTGGGGGGACAGGGGTGGGCACTGAAGCTTTCTTT; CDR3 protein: CASSGGTGVGTEAFF
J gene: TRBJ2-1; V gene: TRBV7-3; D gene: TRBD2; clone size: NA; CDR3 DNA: TGTGCCAGCAGCTTATGGCTTCCCATGACTAGCGGGAGCTCCTACAATGAGCAGTTCTTC; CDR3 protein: CASSLWLPMTSGSSYNEQFF
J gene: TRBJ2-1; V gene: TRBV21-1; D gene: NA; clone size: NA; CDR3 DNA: TGTGCCAGCAGCAAAAGTGCCCGGGACCTAGGCGTTAGGTCCTACAATGAGCAGTTCTTC; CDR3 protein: CASSKSARDLGVRSYNEQFF
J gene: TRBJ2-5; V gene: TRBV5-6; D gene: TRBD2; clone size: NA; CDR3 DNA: TGTGCCAGCAGCTTGGCCGCGGGAGGATTCCAAGAGACCCAGTACTTC; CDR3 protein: CASSLAAGGFQETQYF
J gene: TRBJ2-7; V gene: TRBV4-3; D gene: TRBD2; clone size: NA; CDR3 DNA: TGCGCCAGCAGCCAAGGGCGGACTAGCGACCCCTACGAGCAGTACTTC; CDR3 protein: CASSQGRTSDPYEQYF
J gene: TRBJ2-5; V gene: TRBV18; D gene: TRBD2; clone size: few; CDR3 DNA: TGTGCCAGCTCTCCAGGGGGACTAGCGGGAGGACAAGAGACCCAGTACTTC; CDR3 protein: CASSPGGLAGGQETQYF
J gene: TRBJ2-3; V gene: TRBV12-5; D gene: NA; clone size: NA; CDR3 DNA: TGTGCTAGTGCCCGGGACACCGATACGCAGTATTTT; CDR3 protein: CASARDTDTQYF
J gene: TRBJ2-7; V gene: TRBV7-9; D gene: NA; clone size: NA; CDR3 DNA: TGTGCCAGCAGCCCCGGGAGATTCTCCTACGAGCAGTACTTC; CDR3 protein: CASSPGRFSYEQYF
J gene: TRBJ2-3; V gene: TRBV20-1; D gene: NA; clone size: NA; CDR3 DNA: TGCAGTGCCCCGGGGGGCCTGGGCACAGATACGCAGTATTTT; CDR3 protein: CSAPGGLGTDTQYF
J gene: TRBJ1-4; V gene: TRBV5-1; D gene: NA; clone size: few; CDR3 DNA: TGCGCCAGCAGCTTGATGGGGGGGAATGAAAAACTGTTTTTT; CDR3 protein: CASSLMGGNEKLFF
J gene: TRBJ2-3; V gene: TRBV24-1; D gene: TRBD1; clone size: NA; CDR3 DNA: TGTGCCACCAGTGACTATCGCCGACAGGGGACTTTGGATACGCAGTATTTT; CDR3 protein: CATSDYRRQGTLDTQYF
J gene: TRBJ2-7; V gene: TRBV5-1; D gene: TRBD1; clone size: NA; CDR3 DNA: TGCGCCAGCAGCTACGACAGGGGGCAGGACGAGCAGTACTTC; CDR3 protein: CASSYDRGQDEQYF
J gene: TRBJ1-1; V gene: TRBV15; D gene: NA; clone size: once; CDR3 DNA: TGTGCCACCAGCAGAGATAGGGCAGGGACGGCTGAAGCTTTCTTT; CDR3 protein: CATSRDRAGTAEAFF
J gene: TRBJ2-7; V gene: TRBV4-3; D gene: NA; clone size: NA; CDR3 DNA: TGCGCCAGCAGCCAGTATGGGTCCTACGAGCAGTACTTC; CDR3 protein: CASSQYGSYEQYF